This TCR beta chain is drawn from a study of shared clonotypes between healthy human individuals (dated by TCRdb to the early 2020s). Looking at the study overall: The cohort comprised a couple of women and three men aged 18 to 49 years. Blood TCR repertoires of a handful of healthy adults were deeply sequenced to estimate repertoire size and the extent of clonotype sharing between individuals. Libraries were prepared and TCR repertoires were sequenced by different laboratories using diverse techniques, in order to increase sequencing depth and limit assay-specific biases. Leukapheresis yielded between about 0.8 and 8.9 billion PBMCs per donor.

CDR1 and CDR2 were assigned from the germline V gene (reference sequence) as SSHAT and FNYEAQ. The CDR3 spans 10 residues, from the cysteine through the phenylalanine. The kept DNA is CDR3 alone, 30 bases in frame from the first base. This clone was seen more than once but under ten times. The target of this receptor is not known. An end of the junction does not agree with germline; a read error may underlie this. Using the deep immunoSEQ assay, multiplex PCR amplified TCR CDR3 regions from genomic DNA. Extracted genomic DNA from each cell subset was distributed evenly across all wells of several immunoSEQ 96-well plates, and each plate was treated as a replicate. For unsorted PBMC, about 300 ng genomic DNA, equal to 30,000 or so T cell genomes, was loaded into each replicate PCR. Genomic DNA from unsorted PBMC was sequenced over ten immunoSEQ deep assay plates. The purified libraries were quantified using a Qubit 3.0 fluorometer, sized with a Bioanalyzer 2100, and then quantified again using the KAPA Library Quantification kit. A separate single-read 150-cycle Illumina NextSeq 550 flow cell was used to sequence each immunoSEQ 96-well plate. The original pipeline was this. Because the immunoSEQ output held only junctional sequences and lacked quality scores, the filtering could not match the filtering applied to full-length reads. To assign V/J genes and CDR3, sequences were annotated using PyIR, a Python wrapper for IgBLAST v1.9, with IMGT germline references. Reads were removed for weak V/J assignments (E-value above 1e-6), missing CDR3, stop codons, out-of-frame junctions, or ambiguous translated residues. V3J clonotypes were defined by identical inferred V gene, J gene, and CDR3 amino acid sequence. To compute the percentage overlap between repertoires, the number of shared unique clonotypes was divided by the size of the smaller repertoire. Three approaches were used to assess repertoire richness: RTK rarefaction, the Chao1 estimator, and Recon v2.1 estimates of unobserved clonotypes. The table was pulled from immuneACCESS by TCRdb, which kept in-frame rearrangements only. Such tables lose some clones; where checked, under half of the loss comes from unresolved V genes, and the rest has no known cause. D and trimming were read from the DNA, whereas the V and J calls and clone size are those reported in that table. The sample profile shows hundreds of thousands of clones; roughly three quarters of them were found once. The ten most abundant clones make up approximately 13% of the sample.

The donors were healthy, HIV-negative adults with no recently reported acute infections or vaccinations. Every donor was a Caucasian adult residing in Nashville, Tennessee, USA. For unsorted samples, 85 million to 100 million PBMCs were counted, and genomic DNA was extracted using the QIAamp DNA Blood Mini kit. Blood was collected by leukapheresis, and PBMCs were isolated by Ficoll-Histopaque density gradient centrifugation and then cryopreserved in liquid nitrogen vapor phase. The full study reports these points: The small number of donors limited the genetic and exposure-history diversity represented. Pairwise subsampling indicated that sequencing depth was expected to affect the degree of clonotype sharing among donors. Only blood was sampled, and tissue TCR repertoires likely differ from those in blood.

Material: PBMCs. The receptor comes from a woman in her thirties or forties in good health. Some clones in this sample may be carry-over from other donors' samples. This receptor chain uses TRBV7-7 and TRBJ2-3; the best D guess is TRBD1, with 5 bases matching. CDR3 reads: CASRVDTQYF. Here is the DNA: TGTGCTAGCAGGGTCGATACGCAGTATTTT. Reference TRBV7-7 and TRBJ2-3 genes cover what lies past the CDR3, so the full variable domain is GAGVSQSPRYKVTKRGQDVTLRCDPISSHATLYWYQQALGQGPEFLTYFNYEAQPDKSGLPSDRFSAERPEGSISTLTIQRTEQRDSAMYRCASRVDTQYFGPGTRLTVL.